A single sample is the source of the 9 T cell receptor beta chains below, sequenced in a study of Graves' ophthalmopathy and Graves' hyperthyroidism. Amplified material comprised TCR beta CDR3 regions derived from RNA transcripts. After a first-round RT-PCR with HTBI primers, a second-round multiplex PCR was run. From the multiplex PCR reads, TCRdb called clonotypes with MiXCR, one entry per CDR3 protein. The sample records 660,000 or so distinct CDR3 sequences, 35% to 50% being singletons. Material for sequencing was peripheral blood. These receptors were collected from an adult man with Graves' ophthalmopathy.

This clonotype was counted many times. The rearrangement joins TRBV7-2 to TRBJ2-5; TRBD2 matches 9 bases. J was trimmed by 4 bases and V by 3 bases; bases with no gene match: 3. This CDR3 contains 14 residues. The germline V gene encodes CDR1 SGHTA and CDR2 FQGNSA. The CDR3 is CASSFPSGVETQYF. The CDR3 coding sequence is TGTGCCAGCAGCTTTCCTAGCGGGGTAGAGACCCAGTACTTC.

The rearrangement links TRBV19 to TRBJ1-4; D may be TRBD1 (6 bases). Germline V gene data show CDR1 as LNHDA and CDR2 as SQIVND (reference sequence). This CDR3 contains 12 residues. Trimming shortened V by 8 bases and J by 7 bases, and 11 bases separated the two germline ends. CDR3 sequence reads: CASGTRGEKLFF. For the CDR3, the DNA is TGTGCCAGTGGGACCAGGGGTGAAAAACTGTTTTTT.

The V and J genes are TRBV29-1 and TRBJ1-2; no firm D call. The V end lost 4 bases, the J end lost 5 bases, and 11 bases lay between the germline ends. The germline CDR1 and CDR2 sequences are SQVTM and ANQGSEA. CDR3 size: 12 residues. CDR3 amino acids: CSVAMDGYGYTF. The CDR3 region has the DNA TGCAGCGTTGCTATGGACGGATATGGCTACACCTTC.

This clonotype came up a few times. This chain joins TRBV20-1 and TRBJ1-4; 9 nucleotides match TRBD1. The CDR3 consists of 14 residues. V lost 6 bases, J lost 4 bases, and 6 bases stayed unmatched. Germline assignment: CDR1 DFQATT and CDR2 SNEGSKA (reference sequence). This CDR3 reads CSAREDRGNEKLFF. The DNA of the CDR3 is TGCAGTGCGAGGGAGGACAGGGGTAATGAAAAACTGTTTTTT.

The rearrangement uses TRBV7-2 and TRBJ2-2; tentative D call: TRBD1 (6 bases). The germline gives CDR1 SGHTA, CDR2 FQGNSA. Trimming took 4 bases from V and 4 from J, leaving 10 bases between them. The CDR3 contains 14 residues. CDR3 DNA: TGTGCCAGCAGCTCGGGACACACCACCGGGGAGCTGTTTTTT. Its translation: CASSSGHTTGELFF. The full variable domain, rest sourced from reference TRBV7-2 and TRBJ2-2, is GAGVSQSPSNKVTEKGKDVELRCDPISGHTALYWYRQSLGQGLEFLIYFQGNSAPDKSGLPSDRFSAERTGGSVSTLTIQRTQQEDSAVYLCASSSGHTTGELFFGEGSRLTVL.

V and J are TRBV9 and TRBJ2-7, with 9 positions matching TRBD1. V trimming: 4 bases; J trimming: 2 bases; junction bases outside the gene matches: 13. The CDR3 contains 17 residues. The germline V gene has CDR1 SGDLS and CDR2 YYNGEE. CDR3 sequence reads: CASSRLRDRVAPYEQYV. CDR3 DNA sequence: TGTGCCAGCAGCCGGCTACGGGACAGGGTTGCGCCCTACGAGCAGTACGTC.

The chain joins TRBV7-9 to TRBJ2-2, with no clear D. The germline V and J ends were trimmed by 6 bases and 7 bases, with 12 bases remaining between them. CDR1 and CDR2 (germline): SEHNR, FQNEAQ (reference sequence). This CDR3 has 13 residues. The DNA of the CDR3 is TGTGCCAGCAGTTCCCCCGGCGTCGGGGAGCTGTTTTTT. It codes for CASSSPGVGELFF.

This clonotype was counted at least ten times. V gene TRBV9 combines with J gene TRBJ1-2; 11 bases line up with TRBD1. This CDR3 spans 17 amino acids. V trimming: 7 bases; J trimming: 6 bases; junction bases outside the gene matches: 17. Germline-derived CDR1 and CDR2 are SGDLS and YYNGEE. For the CDR3, the DNA is TGTGCCAGCCGCTCTGCTAGGACAGGGGGCGCGGGCAATGGCTACACCTTC. Its translation: CASRSARTGGAGNGYTF.

Worth noting for this clonotype: A read error may be the cause here, since a much bigger clone is one base away. The rearrangement joins TRBV9 to TRBJ1-6; 10 bases align to TRBD1. Trimming at V came to 5 bases and at J to 12 bases, leaving 11 bases not matched to a gene. CDR3 length: 15 amino acids. Per the germline V gene, CDR1 is SGDLS and CDR2 is YYNGEE. CDR3 coding DNA: TGTGCCAGCAGTATACAGACAGGGGGCGCGCTACCCCTCCACTTT. This codes for CASSIQTGGALPLHF.